The 19 T cell receptor beta chains listed next were all sequenced from one sample in a study of cytomegalovirus exposure and HLA in healthy donors. PCR primers comprised 60 Vbeta and 13 Jbeta primers. Method: immunoSEQ multiplex PCR; TCRdb's copy keeps in-frame clones and lacks some. The repertoire table contains 95,000 to 150,000 clones. Sequenced: PBMCs. Every receptor here comes from a man aged 18 to 29 in good health and CMV-seronegative.

This rearrangement joins TRBV30 to TRBJ2-7; TRBD2 matches 8 bases. The germline gives CDR1 GTSNPN, CDR2 SVGIG (reference sequence). V was pared by 8 bases and J by 1 base, with 7 bases of the junction left unmatched. The CDR3 sequence is 13 residues long. The CDR3 nucleotides are TGTGCCCCTGCGGGGGGCCCTTCCTACGAGCAGTACTTC. It encodes CAPAGGPSYEQYF.

The gene calls are TRBV27 and TRBJ2-5; no clear D. From germline, CDR1 is MNHEY and CDR2 SMNVEV (reference sequence). This CDR3 is built from 13 residues. V lost 4 bases and J lost 4, with 10 bases in between. In nucleotides, the CDR3 is TGTGCCAGCAGTTCCAGAGGCCGAGAGACCCAGTACTTC. This sequence encodes CASSSRGRETQYF.

The chain uses TRBV14 and TRBJ2-7; TRBD1 is a possible D gene (5 bases). The CDR3 sequence is 14 residues long. Germline V gene lookup returns CDR1 SGHDN and CDR2 FVKESK. Trimming cost V 1 base and J 5 bases, with 12 bases left between them. The CDR3 loop is CASSQARVVHEQYF. In nucleotides, the CDR3 is TGTGCCAGCAGCCAAGCCAGGGTGGTCCACGAGCAGTACTTC.

The chain joins TRBV4-1 to TRBJ2-4; TRBD2 is a possible D gene (7 bases). Trimming removed 3 bases from V and 7 bases from J, with 16 bases in between. In germline, CDR1 is MGHRA, CDR2 YSYEKL. The CDR3 loop spans 15 amino acids. CDR3 sequence reads: CASSQPGGGGNIQYF. CDR3 DNA sequence: TGCGCCAGCAGCCAGCCAGGAGGGGGGGGGAACATTCAGTACTTC.

The V gene is TRBV9, the J gene TRBJ2-7; 8 nucleotides align to TRBD1. V shed 0 bases and J 2 bases; nucleotides not matched to a gene: 1. Per the germline V gene, CDR1 is SGDLS and CDR2 is YYNGEE. The CDR3 totals 14 residues. The CDR3: CASSVGDRPYEQYF. Here the CDR3 DNA reads TGTGCCAGCAGCGTAGGGGACAGGCCCTACGAGCAGTACTTC.

This rearrangement joins TRBV7-9 to TRBJ2-1; 13 positions match TRBD2. Germline V CDR1 and CDR2: SEHNR, FQNEAQ (reference sequence). This CDR3 region has 15 residues. V dropped 0 bases and J dropped 15; count of bases not matched to a gene: 8. The CDR3 region has the DNA TGTGCCAGCAGCTTAGCCGGGACTAGCGGGGCCCCGGGGTTCTTC. Its translation is CASSLAGTSGAPGFF.

The chain joins TRBV28 to TRBJ2-3; 14 positions match TRBD2. CDR3 length equals 19 residues. Germline trimming cut 4 bases from V and 6 bases from J; bases unmatched to any gene: 15. Germline V gene lookup returns CDR1 MDHEN and CDR2 SYDVKM. Written as DNA, the CDR3 is TGTGCCAGCAGTTCCACGAGTCCGGGACTAGCGGGAGATAGGGATACGCAGTATTTT. Translated: CASSSTSPGLAGDRDTQYF.

J is TRBJ1-2 and V is TRBV5-5; D gene ambiguous. This CDR3 has 12 residues. V was pared by 0 bases and J by 7 bases, with 7 bases between. Germline assignment: CDR1 SGHKS and CDR2 YYEKEE (reference sequence). The CDR3 nucleotides are TGTGCCAGCAGCTTGGCCCGTCCTGGCTACACCTTC. Its translation is CASSLARPGYTF.

The chain carries TRBV18 and TRBJ2-5; weak D call: TRBD1 (6 bases). Germline V gene lookup returns CDR1 KGHSH and CDR2 LQKENI. There are 14 residues in the CDR3. Deletions cut 3 bases from V and 5 bases from J, with 13 bases between. CDR3 loop: CASSPSGQGETQYF. CDR3 nucleotide sequence: TGTGCCAGCTCACCTTCTGGGCAGGGGGAGACCCAGTACTTC.

This chain links TRBV30 with TRBJ2-7; TRBD2 is a possible D gene (7 bases). The CDR3 contains 15 residues. V lost 2 bases and J 1 base, leaving 15 bases between the germline ends. Germline CDR1 is GTSNPN and CDR2 is SVGIG (reference sequence). CDR3 region: CAWSPRKGGSYEQYF. Here the CDR3 DNA reads TGTGCCTGGAGTCCAAGGAAGGGGGGGTCCTACGAGCAGTACTTC. The whole variable domain, remainder taken from reference TRBV30 and TRBJ2-7, is SQTIHQWPATLVQPVGSPLSLECTVEGTSNPNLYWYRQAAGRGLQLLFYSVGIGQISSEVPQNLSASRPQDRQFILSSKKLLLSDSGFYLCAWSPRKGGSYEQYFGPGTRLTVT.

CDR3 residues: CASSERRGGGSYEQYF. For the CDR3, the DNA is TGCGCCAGCAGTGAGCGGCGGGGGGGCGGCTCCTACGAGCAGTACTTC. The rearrangement uses TRBV10-1 and TRBJ2-7, with TRBD2 matching 9 bases. V was clipped by 2 bases and J by 0 bases; unmatched bases: 5. The CDR3 totals 16 residues. CDR1 and CDR2 from the germline V gene are WNHNN and SYGVQD (reference sequence).

CDR3 protein: CASRAGGHYGYTF. The CDR3 nucleotides are TGTGCCAGCAGGGCGGGGGGCCACTATGGCTACACCTTC. The chain joins TRBV2 to TRBJ1-2; a weak D match, TRBD1 (6 bases). V lost 6 bases and J lost 3, with 11 bases in between. CDR1 and CDR2 (germline): SNHLY, FYNNEI. The CDR3 is made up of 13 amino acids.

V is TRBV7-3 and J is TRBJ1-1; D is uncertain. V lost 2 bases and J 6 bases, leaving 13 bases between the germline ends. Looked up from germline, CDR1 is SGHTA and CDR2 is FQGTGA. The CDR3 runs to 14 residues. The CDR3 DNA follows: TGTGCCAGCAGCTTACAGCTTATTAGCTCTGAAGCTTTCTTT. It specifies CASSLQLISSEAFF.

V is TRBV30 and J is TRBJ1-1; no firm D call. This CDR3 region has 16 residues. The germline V gene has CDR1 GTSNPN and CDR2 SVGIG (reference sequence). Trimming stripped 3 bases from V and 2 bases from J, with 19 bases between. CDR3 nucleotides: TGTGCCTGGAGAGCGGGAGGTAGCCGAAAAAACACTGAAGCTTTCTTT. Protein sequence: CAWRAGGSRKNTEAFF.

V is TRBV6-5 and J is TRBJ1-2; tentatively, D is TRBD1 (5 bases). Trimming left V 0 bases short and J 5 bases short, with 10 bases between. Germline CDR1 MNHEY, CDR2 SVGAGI. This CDR3 is 14 amino acids long. The CDR3 DNA reads TGTGCCAGCAGTTACTCGAAGGGGAGGTATGGCTACACCTTC. This encodes CASSYSKGRYGYTF.

CDR3 in amino acids: CASSPTGTGSNEQFF. The CDR3 DNA reads TGTGCCAGCAGCCCAACCGGGACAGGGTCCAATGAGCAGTTCTTC. The V gene is TRBV7-3, the J gene TRBJ2-1; 9 bases fit TRBD1. There are 15 residues in the CDR3. Germline CDR1 reads SGHTA; CDR2 reads FQGTGA. Unmatched junction bases numbered 8, after V lost 5 bases and J lost 6 bases.

V is TRBV29-1 and J is TRBJ1-2; no definite D call. The germline gives CDR1 SQVTM, CDR2 ANQGSEA. This CDR3 region has 15 residues. Between the trimmed V and J ends, which lost 7 bases and 5 bases, there was a span of 23 bases. This chain's CDR3 is CSAADGGPLGYGYTF. CDR3 in DNA: TGCAGCGCCGCCGACGGCGGGCCCCTCGGGTATGGCTACACCTTC.

V gene TRBV19 combines with J gene TRBJ1-1; a weak D match, TRBD1 (6 bases). Per the germline V gene, CDR1 is LNHDA and CDR2 is SQIVND (reference sequence). The V gene lost 11 bases and the J gene lost 2 bases, with 18 bases spanning the gap. The CDR3 is made up of 14 amino acids. The CDR3 bases are TGTGCCTCGACCGTATTACAGGGAAACACTGAAGCTTTCTTT. This gives the protein CASTVLQGNTEAFF.

The chain links TRBV19 to TRBJ2-5; the match to TRBD2 covers 7 bases. The ends lost 1 base at V and 4 bases at J; junction bases unmatched: 6. This CDR3 spans 15 amino acids. In germline, CDR1 is LNHDA, CDR2 SQIVND (reference sequence). The CDR3 sequence is CASSIVGGSGETQYF. The CDR3 coding sequence is TGTGCCAGTAGTATAGTGGGGGGGAGCGGAGAGACCCAGTACTTC.